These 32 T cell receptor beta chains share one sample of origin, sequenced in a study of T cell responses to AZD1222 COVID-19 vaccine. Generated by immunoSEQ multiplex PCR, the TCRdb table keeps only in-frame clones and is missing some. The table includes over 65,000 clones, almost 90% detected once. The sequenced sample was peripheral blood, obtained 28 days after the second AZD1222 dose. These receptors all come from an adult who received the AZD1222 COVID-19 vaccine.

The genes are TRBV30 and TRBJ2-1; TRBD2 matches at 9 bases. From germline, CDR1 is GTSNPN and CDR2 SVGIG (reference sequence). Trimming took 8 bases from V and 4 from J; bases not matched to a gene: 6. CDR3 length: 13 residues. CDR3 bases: TGTGCCAGTAGCGGGAGCGGGTACAATGAGCAGTTCTTC. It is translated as CASSGSGYNEQFF.

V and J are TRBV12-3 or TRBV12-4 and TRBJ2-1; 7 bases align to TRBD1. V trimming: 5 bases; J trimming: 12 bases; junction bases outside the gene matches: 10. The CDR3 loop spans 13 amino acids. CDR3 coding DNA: TGTGCCAGCAGTCTCGGGTATACAGGGGTGCAGTTCTTC. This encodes CASSLGYTGVQFF.

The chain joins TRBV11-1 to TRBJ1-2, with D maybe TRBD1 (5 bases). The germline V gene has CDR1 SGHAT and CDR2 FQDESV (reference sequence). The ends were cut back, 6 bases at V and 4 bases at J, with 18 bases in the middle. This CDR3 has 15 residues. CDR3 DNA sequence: TGTGCCAGCAGTCGAAACAGGATAAGTGGCTATGGCTACACCTTC. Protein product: CASSRNRISGYGYTF.

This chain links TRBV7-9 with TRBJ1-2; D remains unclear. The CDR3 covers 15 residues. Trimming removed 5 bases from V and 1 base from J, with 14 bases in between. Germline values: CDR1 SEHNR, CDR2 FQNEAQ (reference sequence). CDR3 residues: CASSLLSTVNYGYTF. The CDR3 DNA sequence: TGTGCCAGCAGCCTCCTTTCGACGGTTAACTATGGCTACACCTTC.

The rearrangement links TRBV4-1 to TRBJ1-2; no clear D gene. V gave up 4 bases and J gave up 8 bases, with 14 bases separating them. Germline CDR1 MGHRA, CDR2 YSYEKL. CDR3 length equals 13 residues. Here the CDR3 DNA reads TGCGCCAGCAGCCCACGTGGGGTAGAAGGCTACACCTTC. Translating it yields CASSPRGVEGYTF.

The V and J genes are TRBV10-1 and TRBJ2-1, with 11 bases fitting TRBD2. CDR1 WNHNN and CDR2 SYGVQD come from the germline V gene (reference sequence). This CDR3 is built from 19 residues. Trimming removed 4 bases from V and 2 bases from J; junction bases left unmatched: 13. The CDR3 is CASSGGSDGGLAAYNEQFF. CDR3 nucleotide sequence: TGCGCCAGCAGTGGAGGCTCTGACGGGGGACTAGCGGCCTACAATGAGCAGTTCTTC.

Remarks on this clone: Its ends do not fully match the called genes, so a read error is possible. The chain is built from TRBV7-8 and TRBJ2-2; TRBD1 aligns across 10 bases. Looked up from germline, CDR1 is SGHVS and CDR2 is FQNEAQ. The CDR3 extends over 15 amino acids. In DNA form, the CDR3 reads TGTGCCAGCAGCAGACAGGGGGCGAAAACCGGGGAGCTGTTTTTT. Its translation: CASSRQGAKTGELFF.

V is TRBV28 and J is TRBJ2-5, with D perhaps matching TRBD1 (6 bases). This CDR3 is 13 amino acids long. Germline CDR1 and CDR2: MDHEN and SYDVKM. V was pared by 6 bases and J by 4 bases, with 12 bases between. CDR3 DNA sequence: TGTGCCAGCAGATACACAGGGAGAGAGACCCAGTACTTC. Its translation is CASRYTGRETQYF.

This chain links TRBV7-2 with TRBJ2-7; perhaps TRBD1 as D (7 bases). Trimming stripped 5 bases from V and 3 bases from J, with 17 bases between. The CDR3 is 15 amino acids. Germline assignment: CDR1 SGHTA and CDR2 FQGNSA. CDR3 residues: CASSTLDRRGYEQYF. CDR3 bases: TGTGCCAGCAGCACCTTGGACAGGAGGGGCTACGAGCAGTACTTC.

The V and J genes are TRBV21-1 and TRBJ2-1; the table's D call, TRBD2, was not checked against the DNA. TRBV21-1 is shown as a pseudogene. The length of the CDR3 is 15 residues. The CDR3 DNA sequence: TGTGCCAGCAGCAAGGTCTCTAGCGGGAGTGATGAGCAGTTCTTC. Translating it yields CASSKVSSGSDEQFF.

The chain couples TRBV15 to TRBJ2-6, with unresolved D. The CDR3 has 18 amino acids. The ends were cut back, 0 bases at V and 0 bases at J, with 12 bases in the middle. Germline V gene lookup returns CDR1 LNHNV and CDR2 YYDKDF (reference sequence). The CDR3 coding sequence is TGTGCCACCAGCAGAGATCTCGCCCGGGTCTCTGGGGCCAACGTCCTGACTTTC. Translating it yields CATSRDLARVSGANVLTF.

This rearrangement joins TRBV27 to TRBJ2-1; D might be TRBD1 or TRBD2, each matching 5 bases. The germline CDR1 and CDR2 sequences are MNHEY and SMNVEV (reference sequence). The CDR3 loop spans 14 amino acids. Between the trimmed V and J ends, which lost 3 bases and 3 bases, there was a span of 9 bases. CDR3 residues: CASSFGAGYNEQFF. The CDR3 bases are TGTGCCAGCAGTTTTGGGGCGGGCTACAATGAGCAGTTCTTC.

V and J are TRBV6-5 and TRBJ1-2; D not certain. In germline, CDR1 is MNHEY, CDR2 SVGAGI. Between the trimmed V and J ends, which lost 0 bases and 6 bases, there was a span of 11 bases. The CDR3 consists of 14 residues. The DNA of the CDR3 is TGTGCCAGCAGTTACTCGACTAAAGGAAATGGCTACACCTTC. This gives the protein CASSYSTKGNGYTF.

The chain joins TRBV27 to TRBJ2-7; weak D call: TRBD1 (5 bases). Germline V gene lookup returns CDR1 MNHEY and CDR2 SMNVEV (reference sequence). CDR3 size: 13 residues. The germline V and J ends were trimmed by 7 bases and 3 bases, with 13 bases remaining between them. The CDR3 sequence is CASKGRNYYEQYF. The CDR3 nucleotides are TGTGCCAGCAAGGGGCGAAACTACTACGAGCAGTACTTC.

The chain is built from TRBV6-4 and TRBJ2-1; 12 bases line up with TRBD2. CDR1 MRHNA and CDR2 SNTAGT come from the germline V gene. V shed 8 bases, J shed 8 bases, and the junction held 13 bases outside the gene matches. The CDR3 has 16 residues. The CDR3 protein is CASGGLAGGGVDEQFF. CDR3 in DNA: TGTGCCAGCGGAGGGCTAGCGGGAGGGGGAGTGGATGAGCAGTTCTTC.

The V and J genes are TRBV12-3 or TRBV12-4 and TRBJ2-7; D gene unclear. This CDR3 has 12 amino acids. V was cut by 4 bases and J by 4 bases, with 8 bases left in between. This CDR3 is CASSSRGYEQYF. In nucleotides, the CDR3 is TGTGCCAGCAGTTCCCGTGGGTACGAGCAGTACTTC.

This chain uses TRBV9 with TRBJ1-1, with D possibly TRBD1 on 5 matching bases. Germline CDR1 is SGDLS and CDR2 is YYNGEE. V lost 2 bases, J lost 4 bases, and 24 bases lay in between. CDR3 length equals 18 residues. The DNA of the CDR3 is TGTGCCAGCAGCGTCACAACACGGGGGGTGGAAATAGGCACTGAAGCTTTCTTT. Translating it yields CASSVTTRGVEIGTEAFF.

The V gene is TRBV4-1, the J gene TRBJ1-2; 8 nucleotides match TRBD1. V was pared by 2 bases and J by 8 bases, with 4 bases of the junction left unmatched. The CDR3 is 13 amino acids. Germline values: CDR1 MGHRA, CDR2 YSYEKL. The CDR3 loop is CASSQPDRGGYTF. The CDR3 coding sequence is TGCGCCAGCAGCCAACCAGACAGGGGAGGCTACACCTTC.

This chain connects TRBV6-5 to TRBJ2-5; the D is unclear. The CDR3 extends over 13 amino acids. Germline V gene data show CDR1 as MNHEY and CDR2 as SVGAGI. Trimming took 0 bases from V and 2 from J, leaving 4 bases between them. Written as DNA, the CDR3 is TGTGCCAGCAGTTACTCGAGGCAAGAGACCCAGTACTTC. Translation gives CASSYSRQETQYF.

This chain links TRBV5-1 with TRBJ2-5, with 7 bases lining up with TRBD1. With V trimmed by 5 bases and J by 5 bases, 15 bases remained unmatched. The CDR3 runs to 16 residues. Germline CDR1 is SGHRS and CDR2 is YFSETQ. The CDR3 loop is CASSSNAEGAQETQYF. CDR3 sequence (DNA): TGCGCCAGCAGTTCGAATGCCGAGGGGGCGCAGGAGACCCAGTACTTC.

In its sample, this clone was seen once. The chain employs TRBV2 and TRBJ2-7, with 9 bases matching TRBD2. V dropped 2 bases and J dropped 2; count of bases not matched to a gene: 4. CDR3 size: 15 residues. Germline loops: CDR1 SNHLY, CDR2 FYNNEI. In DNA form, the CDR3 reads TGTGCCAGCAGTGAATGGCTAGCGGGAACCTACGAGCAGTACTTC. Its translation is CASSEWLAGTYEQYF.

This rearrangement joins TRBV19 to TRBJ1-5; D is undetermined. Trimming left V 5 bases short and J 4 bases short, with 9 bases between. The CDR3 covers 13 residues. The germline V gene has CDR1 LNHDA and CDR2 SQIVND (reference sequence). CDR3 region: CASSPQTNQPQHF. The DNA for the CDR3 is TGTGCCAGTAGTCCTCAGACTAATCAGCCCCAGCATTTT.

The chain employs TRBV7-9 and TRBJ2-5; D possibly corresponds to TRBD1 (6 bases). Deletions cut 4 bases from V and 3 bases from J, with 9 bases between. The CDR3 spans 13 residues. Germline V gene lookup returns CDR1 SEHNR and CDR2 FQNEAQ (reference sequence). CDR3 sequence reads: CASSWAGEETQYF. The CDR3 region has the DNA TGTGCCAGCAGCTGGGCAGGGGAAGAGACCCAGTACTTC.

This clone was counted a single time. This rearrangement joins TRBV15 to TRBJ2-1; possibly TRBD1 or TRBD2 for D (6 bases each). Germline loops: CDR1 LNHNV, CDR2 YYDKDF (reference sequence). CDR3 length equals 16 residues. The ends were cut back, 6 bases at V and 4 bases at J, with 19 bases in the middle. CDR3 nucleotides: TGTGCCACCAGTGGGGGGAAACACAGGGCGTACAATGAGCAGTTCTTC. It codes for CATSGGKHRAYNEQFF.

The CDR3 DNA reads as TGTGCAAGTCACGGGTTTGAAAGTGGTAGGGGATCCTACAATGAGCAGTTCTTC. Translating gives CASHGFESGRGSYNEQFF. V gene TRBV12-2 combines with J gene TRBJ2-1; the table's TRBD1 call for D was not verified on the DNA. TRBV12-2 is a recognized pseudogene. This CDR3 is built from 18 residues.

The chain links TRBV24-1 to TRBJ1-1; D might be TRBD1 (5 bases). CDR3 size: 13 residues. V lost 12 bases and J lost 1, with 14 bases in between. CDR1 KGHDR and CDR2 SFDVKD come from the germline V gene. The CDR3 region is CASRTGGNTEAFF. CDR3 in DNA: TGTGCCTCGCGAACGGGGGGGAACACTGAAGCTTTCTTT.

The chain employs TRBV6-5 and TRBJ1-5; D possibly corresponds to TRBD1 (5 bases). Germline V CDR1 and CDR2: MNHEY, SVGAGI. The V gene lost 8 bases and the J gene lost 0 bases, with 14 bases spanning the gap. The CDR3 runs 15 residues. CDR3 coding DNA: TGTGCCAGCTCCGGGGGGGGGAATAGCAATCAGCCCCAGCATTTT. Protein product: CASSGGGNSNQPQHF.

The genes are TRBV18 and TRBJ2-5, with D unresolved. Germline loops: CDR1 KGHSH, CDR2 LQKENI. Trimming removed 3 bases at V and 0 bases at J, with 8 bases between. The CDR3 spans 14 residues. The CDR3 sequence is CASSPMADQETQYF. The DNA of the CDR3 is TGTGCCAGCTCACCTATGGCGGACCAAGAGACCCAGTACTTC.

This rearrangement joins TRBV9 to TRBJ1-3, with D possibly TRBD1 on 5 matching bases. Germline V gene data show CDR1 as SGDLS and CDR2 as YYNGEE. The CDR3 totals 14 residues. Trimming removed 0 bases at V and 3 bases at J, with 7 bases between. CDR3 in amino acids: CASSVAQGGNTIYF. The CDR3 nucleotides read TGTGCCAGCAGCGTAGCCCAGGGTGGAAACACCATATATTTT.

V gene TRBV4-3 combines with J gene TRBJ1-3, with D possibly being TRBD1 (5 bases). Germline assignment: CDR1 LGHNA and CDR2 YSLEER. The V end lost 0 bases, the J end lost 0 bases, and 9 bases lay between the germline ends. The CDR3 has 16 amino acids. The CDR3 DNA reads TGCGCCAGCAGCCAAGATGTCAGGGACTCTGGAAACACCATATATTTT. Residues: CASSQDVRDSGNTIYF.

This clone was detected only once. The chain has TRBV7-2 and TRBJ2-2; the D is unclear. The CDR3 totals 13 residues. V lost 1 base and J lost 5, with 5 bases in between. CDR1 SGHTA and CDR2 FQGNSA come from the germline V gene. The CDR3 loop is CASSLVQTGELFF. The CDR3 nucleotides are TGTGCCAGCAGCTTAGTCCAAACCGGGGAGCTGTTTTTT.

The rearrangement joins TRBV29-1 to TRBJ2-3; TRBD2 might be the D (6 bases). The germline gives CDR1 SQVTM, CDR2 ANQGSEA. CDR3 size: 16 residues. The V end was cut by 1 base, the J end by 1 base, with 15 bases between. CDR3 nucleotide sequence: TGCAGCGTTGAAGGTCGGGGGATGAGGGGCACAGATACGCAGTATTTT. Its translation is CSVEGRGMRGTDTQYF.